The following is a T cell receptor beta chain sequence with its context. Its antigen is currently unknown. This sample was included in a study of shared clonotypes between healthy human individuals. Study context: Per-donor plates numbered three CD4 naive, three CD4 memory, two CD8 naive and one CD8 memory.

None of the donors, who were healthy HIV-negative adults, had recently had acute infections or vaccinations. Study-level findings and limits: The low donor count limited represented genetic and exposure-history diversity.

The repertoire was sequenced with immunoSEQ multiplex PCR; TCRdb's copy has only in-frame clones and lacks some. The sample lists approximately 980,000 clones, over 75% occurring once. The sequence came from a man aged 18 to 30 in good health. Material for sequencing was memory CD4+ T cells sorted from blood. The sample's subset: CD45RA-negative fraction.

The CDR3 DNA follows: TGTGCCAGTAGTATAGAACTAGCGGGAGAGGGGCAGTATTTT. It is translated as CASSIELAGEGQYF. The V and J genes are TRBV19 and TRBJ2-3, with 11 bases lining up with TRBD2. Germline values: CDR1 LNHDA, CDR2 SQIVND (reference sequence). V shed 0 bases and J 11 bases; nucleotides not matched to a gene: 4. CDR3 length: 14 residues.